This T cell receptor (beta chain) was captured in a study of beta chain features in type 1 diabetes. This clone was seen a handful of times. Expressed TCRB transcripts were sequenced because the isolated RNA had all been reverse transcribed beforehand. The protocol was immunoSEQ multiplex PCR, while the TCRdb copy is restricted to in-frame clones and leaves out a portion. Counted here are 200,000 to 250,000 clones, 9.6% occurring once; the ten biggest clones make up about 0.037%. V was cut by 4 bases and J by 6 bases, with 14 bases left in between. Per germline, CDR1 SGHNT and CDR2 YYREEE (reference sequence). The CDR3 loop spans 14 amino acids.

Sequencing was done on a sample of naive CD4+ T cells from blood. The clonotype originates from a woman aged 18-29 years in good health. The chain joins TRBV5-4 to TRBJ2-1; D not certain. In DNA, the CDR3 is TGTGCCAGCAGCATACGTACTAATAGCAATGAGCAGTTCTTC. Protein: CASSIRTNSNEQFF.